This T cell receptor beta chain originates from a study of shared clonotypes between healthy human individuals. Profiling relied on immunoSEQ multiplex PCR, and the TCRdb table lists in-frame clones only, not all of them. The sample shows about half a million clones, roughly 80% of them seen only once. Per germline, CDR1 KGHSH and CDR2 LQKENI. The junction had 4 bases not matched to a gene; V was cut back by 0 bases and J by 4 bases. The CDR3 has 16 residues. With regard to this clone: Its target is unknown.

Study outcomes and limitations: The small donor group covered limited genetic and exposure diversity.

This chain uses TRBV18 with TRBJ2-1, with 9 positions matching TRBD1. This TCR was recovered from a woman aged 40 to 55 in good health. Some clones in this sample may be carry-over from other donors' samples. The specimen was PBMCs. The CDR3 sequence: CASSPPTGTGYNEQFF. The CDR3 DNA follows: TGTGCCAGCTCACCACCGACCGGGACAGGGTACAATGAGCAGTTCTTC.